The T cell receptor beta chain under discussion was sequenced for a study of shared clonotypes between healthy human individuals. Profiling relied on immunoSEQ multiplex PCR, and the TCRdb table lists in-frame clones only, not all of them. The sample has fewer than 1.6 million clones, 98% to 99% seen once. This clone was counted a single time. The CDR3 consists of 14 residues. V was cut by 0 bases and J by 6 bases, with 11 bases left in between. Per germline, CDR1 SGDLS and CDR2 YYNGEE. The receptor comes from a young man in good health. J is TRBJ2-3 and V is TRBV9; D tentatively reads TRBD1 or TRBD2 (5 bases each). Source material: naive CD4+ T cells sorted from blood. Indicated subset: CD45RA+ positively selected. CDR3: CASSVEARGDTQYF. CDR3 in DNA: TGTGCCAGCAGCGTAGAAGCGAGGGGCGATACGCAGTATTTT.